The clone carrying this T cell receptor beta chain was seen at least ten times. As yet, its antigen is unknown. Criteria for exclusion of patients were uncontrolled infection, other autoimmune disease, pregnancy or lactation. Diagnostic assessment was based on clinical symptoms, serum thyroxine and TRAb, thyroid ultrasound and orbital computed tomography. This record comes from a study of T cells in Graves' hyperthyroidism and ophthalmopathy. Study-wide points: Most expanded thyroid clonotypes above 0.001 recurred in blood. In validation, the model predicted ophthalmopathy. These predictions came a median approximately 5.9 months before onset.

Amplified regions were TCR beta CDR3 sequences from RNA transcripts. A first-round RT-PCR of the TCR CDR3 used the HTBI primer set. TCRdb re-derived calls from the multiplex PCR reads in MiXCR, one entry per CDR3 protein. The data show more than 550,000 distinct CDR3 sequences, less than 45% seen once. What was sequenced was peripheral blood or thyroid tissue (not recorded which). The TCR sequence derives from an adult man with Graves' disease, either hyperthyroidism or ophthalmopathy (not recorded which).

In nucleotides, the CDR3 is TGTGCCAGCAGTGAAGTACCCGGTATGACGGAGACCCAGTACTTC. Translating gives CASSEVPGMTETQYF. The rearrangement uses TRBV2 and TRBJ2-5; D unclear. The CDR3 spans 15 residues. V lost 1 base, J lost 5 bases, and 14 bases lay in between. CDR1 and CDR2 from the germline V gene are SNHLY and FYNNEI.